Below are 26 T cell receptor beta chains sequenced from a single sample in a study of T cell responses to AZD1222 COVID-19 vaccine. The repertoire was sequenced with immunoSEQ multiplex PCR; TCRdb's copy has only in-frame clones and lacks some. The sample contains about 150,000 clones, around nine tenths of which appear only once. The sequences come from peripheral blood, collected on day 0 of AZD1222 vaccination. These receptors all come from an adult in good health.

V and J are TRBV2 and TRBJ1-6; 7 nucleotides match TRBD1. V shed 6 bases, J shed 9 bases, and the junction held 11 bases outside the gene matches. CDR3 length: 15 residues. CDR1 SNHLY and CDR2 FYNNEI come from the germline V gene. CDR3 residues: CASRDGQEITSPLHF. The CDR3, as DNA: TGTGCCAGCAGGGATGGACAGGAAATCACTTCACCCCTCCACTTT.

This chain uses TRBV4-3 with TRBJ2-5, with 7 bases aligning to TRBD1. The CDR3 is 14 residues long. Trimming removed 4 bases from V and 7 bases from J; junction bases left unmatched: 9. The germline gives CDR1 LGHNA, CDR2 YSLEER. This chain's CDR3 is CASSPGQSSRTQYF. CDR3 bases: TGCGCCAGCAGCCCGGGACAGTCCTCGCGGACCCAGTACTTC.

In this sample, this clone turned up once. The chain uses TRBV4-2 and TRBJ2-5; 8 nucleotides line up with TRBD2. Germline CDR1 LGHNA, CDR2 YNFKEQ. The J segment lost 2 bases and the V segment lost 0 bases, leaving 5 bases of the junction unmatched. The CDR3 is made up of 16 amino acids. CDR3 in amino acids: CASSQDVSGGQETQYF. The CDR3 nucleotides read TGTGCCAGCAGCCAAGATGTTTCGGGGGGGCAAGAGACCCAGTACTTC.

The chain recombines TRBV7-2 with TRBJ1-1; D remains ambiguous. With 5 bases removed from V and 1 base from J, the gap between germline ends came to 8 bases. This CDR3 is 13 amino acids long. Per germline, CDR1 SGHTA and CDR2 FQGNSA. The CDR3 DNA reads TGTGCCAGCAGCAATTGGCAGAACACTGAAGCTTTCTTT. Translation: CASSNWQNTEAFF.

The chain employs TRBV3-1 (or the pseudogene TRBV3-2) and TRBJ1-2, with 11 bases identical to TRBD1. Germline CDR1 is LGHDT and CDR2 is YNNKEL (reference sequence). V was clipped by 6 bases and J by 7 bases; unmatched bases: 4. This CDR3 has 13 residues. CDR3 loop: CASRGQGAGGYTF. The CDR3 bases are TGTGCCAGCAGAGGACAGGGGGCGGGTGGCTACACCTTC.

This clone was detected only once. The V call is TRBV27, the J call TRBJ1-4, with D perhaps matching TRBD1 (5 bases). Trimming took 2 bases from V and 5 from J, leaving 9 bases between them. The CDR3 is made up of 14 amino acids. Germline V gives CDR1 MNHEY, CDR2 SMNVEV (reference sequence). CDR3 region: CASSLIGGNEKLFF. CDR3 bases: TGTGCCAGCAGTTTAATCGGGGGAAATGAAAAACTGTTTTTT. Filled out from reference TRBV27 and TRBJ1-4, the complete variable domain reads EAQVTQNPRYLITVTGKKLTVTCSQNMNHEYMSWYRQDPGLGLRQIYYSMNVEVTDKGDVPEGYKVSRKEKRNFPLILESPSPNQTSLYFCASSLIGGNEKLFFGSGTQLSVL.

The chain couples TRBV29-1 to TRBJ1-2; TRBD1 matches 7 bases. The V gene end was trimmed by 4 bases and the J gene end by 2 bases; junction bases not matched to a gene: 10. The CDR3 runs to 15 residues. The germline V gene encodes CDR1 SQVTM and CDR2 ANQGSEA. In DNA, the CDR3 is TGCAGCGTTGCCCTCGACAGGGTCTCCAACTATGGCTACACCTTC. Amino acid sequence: CSVALDRVSNYGYTF.

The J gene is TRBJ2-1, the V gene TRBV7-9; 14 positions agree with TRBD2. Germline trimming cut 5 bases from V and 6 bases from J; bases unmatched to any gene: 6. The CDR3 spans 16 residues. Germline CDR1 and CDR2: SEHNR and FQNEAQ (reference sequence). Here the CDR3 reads CASSPPGLAGGNEQFF. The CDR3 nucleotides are TGTGCCAGCAGCCCACCAGGACTAGCGGGGGGCAATGAGCAGTTCTTC.

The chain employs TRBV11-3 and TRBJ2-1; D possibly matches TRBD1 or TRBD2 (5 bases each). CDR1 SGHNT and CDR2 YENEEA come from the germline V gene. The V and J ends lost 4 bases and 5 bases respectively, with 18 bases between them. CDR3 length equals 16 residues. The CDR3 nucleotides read TGTGCCAGCAGCTCCGCCCTCTCGGTGGGGGACAATGAGCAGTTCTTC. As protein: CASSSALSVGDNEQFF.

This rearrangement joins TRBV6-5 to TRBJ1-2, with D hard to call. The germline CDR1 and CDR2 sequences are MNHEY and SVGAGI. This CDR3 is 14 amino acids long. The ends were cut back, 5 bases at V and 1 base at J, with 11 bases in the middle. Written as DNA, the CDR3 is TGTGCCAGCAGTCCCACAAGGTATAACTATGGCTACACCTTC. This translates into CASSPTRYNYGYTF.

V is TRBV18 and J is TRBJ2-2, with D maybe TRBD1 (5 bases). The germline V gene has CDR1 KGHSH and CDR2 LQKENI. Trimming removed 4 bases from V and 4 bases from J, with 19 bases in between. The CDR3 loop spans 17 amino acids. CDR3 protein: CASSRVTTVLGTGELFF. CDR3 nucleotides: TGTGCCAGCTCACGCGTGACGACAGTCCTGGGCACCGGGGAGCTGTTTTTT. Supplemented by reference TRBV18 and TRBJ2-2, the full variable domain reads NAGVMQNPRHLVRRRGQEARLRCSPMKGHSHVYWYRQLPEEGLKFMVYLQKENIIDESGMPKERFSAEFPKEGPSILRIQQVVRGDSAAYFCASSRVTTVLGTGELFFGEGSRLTVL.

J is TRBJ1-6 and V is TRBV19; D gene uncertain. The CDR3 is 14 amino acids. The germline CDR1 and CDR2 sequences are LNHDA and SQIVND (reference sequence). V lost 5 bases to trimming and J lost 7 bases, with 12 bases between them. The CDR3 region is CASSEVARNSPLHF. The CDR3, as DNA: TGTGCCAGTAGTGAGGTAGCCCGGAATTCACCCCTCCACTTT.

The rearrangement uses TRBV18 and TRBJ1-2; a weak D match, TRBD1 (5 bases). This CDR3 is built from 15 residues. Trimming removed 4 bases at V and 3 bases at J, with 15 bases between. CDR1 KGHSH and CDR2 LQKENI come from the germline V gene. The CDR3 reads CASSLYRGADYGYTF. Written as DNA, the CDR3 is TGTGCCAGCTCACTATATAGGGGCGCCGACTATGGCTACACCTTC. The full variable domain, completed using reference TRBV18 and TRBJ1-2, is NAGVMQNPRHLVRRRGQEARLRCSPMKGHSHVYWYRQLPEEGLKFMVYLQKENIIDESGMPKERFSAEFPKEGPSILRIQQVVRGDSAAYFCASSLYRGADYGYTFGSGTRLTVV.

CDR3 region: CASSLTAAYYEQYF. The CDR3 region has the DNA TGTGCCAGCAGCTTGACGGCGGCATACTACGAGCAGTACTTC. The rearrangement joins TRBV5-6 to TRBJ2-7; the D is unclear. In germline, CDR1 is SGHDT, CDR2 YYEEEE. The CDR3 covers 14 residues. The V and J ends lost 1 base and 3 bases respectively, with 11 bases between them.

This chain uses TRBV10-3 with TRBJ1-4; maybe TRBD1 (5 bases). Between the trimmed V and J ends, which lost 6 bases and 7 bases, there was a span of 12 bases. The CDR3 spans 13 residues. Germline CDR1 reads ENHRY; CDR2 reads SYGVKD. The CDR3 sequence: CAIRGDGGEKLFF. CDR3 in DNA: TGTGCCATCAGGGGGGACGGTGGTGAAAAACTGTTTTTT.

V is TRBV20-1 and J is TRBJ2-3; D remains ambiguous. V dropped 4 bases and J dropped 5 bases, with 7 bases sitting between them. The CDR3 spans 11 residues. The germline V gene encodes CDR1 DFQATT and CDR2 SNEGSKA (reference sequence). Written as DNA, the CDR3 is TGCAGTGCTATTGTGCGAGATACGCAGTATTTT. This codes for CSAIVRDTQYF.

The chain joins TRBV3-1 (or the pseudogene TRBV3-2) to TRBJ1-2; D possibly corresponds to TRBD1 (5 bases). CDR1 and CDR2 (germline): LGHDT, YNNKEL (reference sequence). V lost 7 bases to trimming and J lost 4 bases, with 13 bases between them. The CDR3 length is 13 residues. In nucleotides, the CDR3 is TGTGCCAGCACCCCTCGGGGCGGCTATGGCTACACCTTC. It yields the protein CASTPRGGYGYTF.

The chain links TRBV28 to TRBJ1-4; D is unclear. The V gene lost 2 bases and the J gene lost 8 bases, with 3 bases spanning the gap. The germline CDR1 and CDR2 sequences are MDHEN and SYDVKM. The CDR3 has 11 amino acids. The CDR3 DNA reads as TGTGCCAGCAGTTTAGAAGAAAAACTGTTTTTT. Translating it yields CASSLEEKLFF. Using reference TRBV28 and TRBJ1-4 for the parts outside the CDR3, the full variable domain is DVKVTQSSRYLVKRTGEKVFLECVQDMDHENMFWYRQDPGLGLRLIYFSYDVKMKEKGDIPEGYSVSREKKERFSLILESASTNQTSMYLCASSLEEKLFFGSGTQLSVL.

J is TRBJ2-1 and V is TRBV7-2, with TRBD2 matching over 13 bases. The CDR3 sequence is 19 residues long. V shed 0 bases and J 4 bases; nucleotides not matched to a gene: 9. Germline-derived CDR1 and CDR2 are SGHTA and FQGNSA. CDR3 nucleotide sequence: TGTGCCAGCAGCTTAGCTTCCGGACTAGCGGGGGCCGGGTACAATGAGCAGTTCTTC. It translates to CASSLASGLAGAGYNEQFF.

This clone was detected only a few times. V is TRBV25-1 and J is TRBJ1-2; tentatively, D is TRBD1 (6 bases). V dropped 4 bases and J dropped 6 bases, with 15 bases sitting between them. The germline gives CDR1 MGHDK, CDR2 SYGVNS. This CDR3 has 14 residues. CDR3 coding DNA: TGTGCCAGCAGTGGTCCAGGGGAATCGGATGGCTACACCTTC. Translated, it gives CASSGPGESDGYTF.

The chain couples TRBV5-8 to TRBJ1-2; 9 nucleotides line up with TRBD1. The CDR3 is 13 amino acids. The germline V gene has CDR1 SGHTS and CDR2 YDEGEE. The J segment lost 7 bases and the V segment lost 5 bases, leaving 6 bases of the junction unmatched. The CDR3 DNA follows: TGTGCCAGCAGTCTCTGGGACAGGGTTGGCTACACCTTC. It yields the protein CASSLWDRVGYTF.

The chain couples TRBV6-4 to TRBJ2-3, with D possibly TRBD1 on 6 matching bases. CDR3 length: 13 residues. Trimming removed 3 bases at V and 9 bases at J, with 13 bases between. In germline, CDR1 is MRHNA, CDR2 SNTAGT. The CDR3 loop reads CASSEGAQGTQYF. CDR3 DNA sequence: TGTGCCAGCAGTGAGGGCGCCCAGGGGACGCAGTATTTT.

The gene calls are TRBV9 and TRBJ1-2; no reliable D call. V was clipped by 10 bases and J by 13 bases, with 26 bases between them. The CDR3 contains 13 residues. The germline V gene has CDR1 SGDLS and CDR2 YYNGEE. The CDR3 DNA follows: TGTGCCCCCTCCACCCGGACGGATTATGGCGGCACCTTC. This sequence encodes CAPSTRTDYGGTF. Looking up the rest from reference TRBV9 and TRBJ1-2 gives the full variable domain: DSGVTQTPKHLITATGQRVTLRCSPRSGDLSVYWYQQSLDQGLQFLIQYYNGEERAKGNILERFSAQQFPDLHSELNLSSLELGDSALYFCAPSTRTDYGGTFGSGTRLTVV.

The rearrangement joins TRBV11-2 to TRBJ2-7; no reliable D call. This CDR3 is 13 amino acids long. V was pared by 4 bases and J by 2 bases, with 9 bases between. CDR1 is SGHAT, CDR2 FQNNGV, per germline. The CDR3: CASSSLNAYEQYF. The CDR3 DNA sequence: TGTGCCAGCAGCTCCTTGAACGCCTACGAGCAGTACTTC.

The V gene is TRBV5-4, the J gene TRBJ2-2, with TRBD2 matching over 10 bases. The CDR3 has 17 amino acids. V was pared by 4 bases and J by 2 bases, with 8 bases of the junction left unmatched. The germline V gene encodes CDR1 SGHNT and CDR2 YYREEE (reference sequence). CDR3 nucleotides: TGTGCCAGCAGCACCGATAGCGGGGGGTTTAACACCGGGGAGCTGTTTTTT. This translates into CASSTDSGGFNTGELFF. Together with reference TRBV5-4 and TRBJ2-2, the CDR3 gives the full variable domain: ETGVTQSPTHLIKTRGQQVTLRCSSQSGHNTVSWYQQALGQGPQFIFQYYREEENGRGNFPPRFSGLQFPNYSSELNVNALELDDSALYLCASSTDSGGFNTGELFFGEGSRLTVL.

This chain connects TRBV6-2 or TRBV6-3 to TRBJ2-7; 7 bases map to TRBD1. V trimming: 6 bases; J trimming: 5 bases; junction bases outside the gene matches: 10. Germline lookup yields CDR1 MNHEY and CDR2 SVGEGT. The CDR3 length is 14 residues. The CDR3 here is CASSLPGTADEQYF. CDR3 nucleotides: TGTGCCAGCAGCCTACCCGGGACAGCGGACGAGCAGTACTTC.